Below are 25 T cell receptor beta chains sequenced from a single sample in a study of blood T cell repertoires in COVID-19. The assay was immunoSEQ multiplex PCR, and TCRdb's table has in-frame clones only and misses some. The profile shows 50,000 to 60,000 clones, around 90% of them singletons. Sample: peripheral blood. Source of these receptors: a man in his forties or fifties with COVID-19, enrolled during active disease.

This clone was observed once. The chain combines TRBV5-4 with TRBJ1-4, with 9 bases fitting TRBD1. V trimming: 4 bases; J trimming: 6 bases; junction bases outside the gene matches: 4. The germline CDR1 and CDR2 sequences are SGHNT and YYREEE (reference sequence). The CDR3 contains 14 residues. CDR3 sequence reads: CASSRGTGYEKLFF. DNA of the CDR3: TGTGCCAGCAGCCGCGGGACAGGGTATGAAAAACTGTTTTTT. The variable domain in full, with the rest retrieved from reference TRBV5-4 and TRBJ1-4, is ETGVTQSPTHLIKTRGQQVTLRCSSQSGHNTVSWYQQALGQGPQFIFQYYREEENGRGNFPPRFSGLQFPNYSSELNVNALELDDSALYLCASSRGTGYEKLFFGSGTQLSVL.

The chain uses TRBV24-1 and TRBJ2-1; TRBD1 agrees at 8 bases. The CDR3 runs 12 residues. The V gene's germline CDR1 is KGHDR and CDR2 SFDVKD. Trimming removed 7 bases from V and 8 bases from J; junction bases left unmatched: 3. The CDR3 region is CATSPQGDEQFF. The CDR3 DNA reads TGTGCCACCAGCCCACAGGGGGATGAGCAGTTCTTC.

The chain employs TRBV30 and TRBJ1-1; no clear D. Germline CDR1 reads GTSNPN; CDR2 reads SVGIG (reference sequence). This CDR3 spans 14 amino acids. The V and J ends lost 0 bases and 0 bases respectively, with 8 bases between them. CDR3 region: CAWSVHQMNTEAFF. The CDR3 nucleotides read TGTGCCTGGAGTGTACACCAGATGAACACTGAAGCTTTCTTT.

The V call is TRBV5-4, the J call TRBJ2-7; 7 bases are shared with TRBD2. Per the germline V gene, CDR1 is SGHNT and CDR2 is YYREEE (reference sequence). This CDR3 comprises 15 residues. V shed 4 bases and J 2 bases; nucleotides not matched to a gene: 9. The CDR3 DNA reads TGTGCCAGCAGCCCGGACGGGGGGACGGCCTACGAGCAGTACTTC. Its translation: CASSPDGGTAYEQYF.

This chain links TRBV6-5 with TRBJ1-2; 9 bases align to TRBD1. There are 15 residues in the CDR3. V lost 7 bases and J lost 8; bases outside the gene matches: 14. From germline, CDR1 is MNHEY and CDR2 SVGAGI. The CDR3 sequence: CASKKGQGNQGGYTF. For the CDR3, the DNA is TGTGCCAGCAAAAAGGGACAGGGCAACCAAGGGGGCTACACCTTC.

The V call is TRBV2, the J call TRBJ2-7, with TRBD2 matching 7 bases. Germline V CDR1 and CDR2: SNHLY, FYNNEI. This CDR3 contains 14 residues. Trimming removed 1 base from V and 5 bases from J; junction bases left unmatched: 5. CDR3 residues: CASSEVRGWDEQYF. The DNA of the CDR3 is TGTGCCAGCAGTGAAGTGCGGGGGTGGGACGAGCAGTACTTC. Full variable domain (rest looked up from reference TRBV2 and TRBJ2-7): EPEVTQTPSHQVTQMGQEVILRCVPISNHLYFYWYRQILGQKVEFLVSFYNNEISEKSEIFDDQFSVERPDGSNFTLKIRSTKLEDSAMYFCASSEVRGWDEQYFGPGTRLTVT.

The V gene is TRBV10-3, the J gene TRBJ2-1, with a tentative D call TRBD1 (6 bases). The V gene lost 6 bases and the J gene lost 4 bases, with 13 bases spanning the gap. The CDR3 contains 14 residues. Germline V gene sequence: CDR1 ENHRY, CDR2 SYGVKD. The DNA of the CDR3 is TGTGCCATCAGCCTTTCGGACAGTTACAATGAGCAGTTCTTC. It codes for CAISLSDSYNEQFF.

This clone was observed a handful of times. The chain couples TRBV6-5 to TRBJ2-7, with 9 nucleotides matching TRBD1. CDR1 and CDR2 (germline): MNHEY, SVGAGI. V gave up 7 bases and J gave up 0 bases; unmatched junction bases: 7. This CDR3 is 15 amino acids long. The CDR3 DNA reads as TGTGCCAGCACCCCGACAGGGGGGATCTCCTACGAGCAGTACTTC. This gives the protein CASTPTGGISYEQYF.

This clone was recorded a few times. In DNA form, the CDR3 reads TGTGCCAGTAGAAGTGAAAGCAATCAGCCCCAGCATTTT. Its protein is CASRSESNQPQHF. This chain links TRBV6-5 with TRBJ1-5; D gene unclear. Germline CDR1 reads MNHEY; CDR2 reads SVGAGI. The CDR3 contains 13 residues. Deletions cut 9 bases from V and 1 base from J, with 10 bases between.

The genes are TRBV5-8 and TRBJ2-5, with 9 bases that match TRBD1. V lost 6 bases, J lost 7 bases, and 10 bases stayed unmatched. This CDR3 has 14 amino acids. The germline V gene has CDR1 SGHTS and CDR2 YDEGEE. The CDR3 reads CASITKGQGGTQYF. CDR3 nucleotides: TGTGCCAGCATCACGAAGGGACAGGGTGGGACCCAGTACTTC.

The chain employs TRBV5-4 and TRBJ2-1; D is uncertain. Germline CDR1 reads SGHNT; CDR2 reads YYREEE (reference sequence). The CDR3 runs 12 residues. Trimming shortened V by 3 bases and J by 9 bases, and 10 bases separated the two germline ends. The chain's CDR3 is CASSSLRAEQFF. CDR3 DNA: TGTGCCAGCAGCTCCCTGCGAGCTGAGCAGTTCTTC.

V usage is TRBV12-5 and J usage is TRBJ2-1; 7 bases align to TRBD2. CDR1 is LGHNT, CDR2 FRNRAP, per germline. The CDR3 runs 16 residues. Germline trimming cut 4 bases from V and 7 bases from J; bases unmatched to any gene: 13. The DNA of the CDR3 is TGTGCTAGTGGTTGGGGGGGGACGGGCCTTGGGAATGAGCAGTTCTTC. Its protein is CASGWGGTGLGNEQFF.

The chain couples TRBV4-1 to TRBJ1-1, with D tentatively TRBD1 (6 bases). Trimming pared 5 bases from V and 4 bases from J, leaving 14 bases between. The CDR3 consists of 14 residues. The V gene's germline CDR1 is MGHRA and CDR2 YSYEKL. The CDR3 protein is CASSGRTEGTEAFF. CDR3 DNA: TGCGCCAGCAGCGGTCGGACAGAAGGCACTGAAGCTTTCTTT.

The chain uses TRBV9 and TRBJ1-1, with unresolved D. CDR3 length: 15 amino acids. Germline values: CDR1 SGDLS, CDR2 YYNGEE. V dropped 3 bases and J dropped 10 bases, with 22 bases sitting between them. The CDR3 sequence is CASSEERGAPDRAFF. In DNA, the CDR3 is TGTGCCAGCAGCGAGGAACGAGGTGCCCCGGATAGAGCTTTCTTT.

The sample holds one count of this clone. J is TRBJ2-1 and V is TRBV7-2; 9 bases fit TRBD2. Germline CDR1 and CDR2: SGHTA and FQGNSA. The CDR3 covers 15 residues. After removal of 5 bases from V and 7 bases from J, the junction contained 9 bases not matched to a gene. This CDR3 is CASSLIAGVRNEQFF. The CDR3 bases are TGTGCCAGCAGCCTTATAGCGGGAGTGAGAAATGAGCAGTTCTTC.

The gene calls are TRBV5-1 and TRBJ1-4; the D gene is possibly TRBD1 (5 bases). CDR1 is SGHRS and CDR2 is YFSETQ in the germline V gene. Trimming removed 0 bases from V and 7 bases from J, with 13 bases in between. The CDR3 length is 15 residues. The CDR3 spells CASSLEALDSEKLFF. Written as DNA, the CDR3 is TGCGCCAGCAGCTTGGAAGCCTTAGACAGTGAAAAACTGTTTTTT.

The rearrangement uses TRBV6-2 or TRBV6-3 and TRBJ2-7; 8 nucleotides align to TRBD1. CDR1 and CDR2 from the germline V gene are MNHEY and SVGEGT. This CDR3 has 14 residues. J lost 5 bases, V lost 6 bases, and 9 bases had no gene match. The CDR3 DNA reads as TGTGCCAGCAGCTATCGGACAGGGTCCCACGAGCAGTACTTC. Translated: CASSYRTGSHEQYF.

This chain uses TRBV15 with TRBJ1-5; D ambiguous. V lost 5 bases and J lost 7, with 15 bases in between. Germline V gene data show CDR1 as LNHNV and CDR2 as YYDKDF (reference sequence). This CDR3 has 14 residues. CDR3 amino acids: CATSPSNSGQPQHF. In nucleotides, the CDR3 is TGTGCCACCAGCCCCTCTAACAGTGGCCAGCCCCAGCATTTT.

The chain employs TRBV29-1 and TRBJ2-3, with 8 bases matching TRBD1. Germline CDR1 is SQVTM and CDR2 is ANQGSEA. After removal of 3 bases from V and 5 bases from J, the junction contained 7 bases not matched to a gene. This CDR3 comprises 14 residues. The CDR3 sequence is CSVDWTGKQDTQYF. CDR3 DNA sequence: TGCAGCGTTGATTGGACAGGGAAGCAAGATACGCAGTATTTT.

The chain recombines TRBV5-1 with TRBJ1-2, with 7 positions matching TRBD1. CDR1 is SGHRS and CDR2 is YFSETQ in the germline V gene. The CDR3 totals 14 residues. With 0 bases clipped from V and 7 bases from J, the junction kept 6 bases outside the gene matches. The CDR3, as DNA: TGCGCCAGCAGCTTGGTTGACAGGGCGAGTGGCTACACCTTC. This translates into CASSLVDRASGYTF.

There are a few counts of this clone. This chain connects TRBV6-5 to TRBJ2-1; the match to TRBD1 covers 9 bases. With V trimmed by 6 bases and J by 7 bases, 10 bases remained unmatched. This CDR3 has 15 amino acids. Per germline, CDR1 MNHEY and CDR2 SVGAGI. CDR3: CASSTGTGTRNEQFF. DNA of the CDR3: TGTGCCAGCAGCACAGGGACAGGGACAAGGAATGAGCAGTTCTTC.

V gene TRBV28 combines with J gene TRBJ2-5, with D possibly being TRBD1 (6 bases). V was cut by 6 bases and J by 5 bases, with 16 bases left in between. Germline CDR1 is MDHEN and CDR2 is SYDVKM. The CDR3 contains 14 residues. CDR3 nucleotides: TGTGCCAGCAGAAGAGAACAGGGTGGGGAGACCCAGTACTTC. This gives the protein CASRREQGGETQYF.

CDR3 sequence reads: CAWSVDRVATEAFF. CDR3 sequence (DNA): TGTGCCTGGAGTGTAGACAGGGTCGCCACTGAAGCTTTCTTT. The genes are TRBV30 and TRBJ1-1, with 7 bases fitting TRBD1. V trimming: 0 bases; J trimming: 4 bases; junction bases outside the gene matches: 5. The CDR3 consists of 14 residues. Germline V CDR1 and CDR2: GTSNPN, SVGIG (reference sequence). The complete variable domain, with remaining parts taken from reference TRBV30 and TRBJ1-1, reads SQTIHQWPATLVQPVGSPLSLECTVEGTSNPNLYWYRQAAGRGLQLLFYSVGIGQISSEVPQNLSASRPQDRQFILSSKKLLLSDSGFYLCAWSVDRVATEAFFGQGTRLTVV.

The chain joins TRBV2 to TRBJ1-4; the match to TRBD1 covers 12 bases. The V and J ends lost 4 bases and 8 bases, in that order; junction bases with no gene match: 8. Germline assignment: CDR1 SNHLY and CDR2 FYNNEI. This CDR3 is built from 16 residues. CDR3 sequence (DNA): TGTGCCAGCAGTGCGGGACAGGGGGCAAAGTGGGAAAAACTGTTTTTT. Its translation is CASSAGQGAKWEKLFF. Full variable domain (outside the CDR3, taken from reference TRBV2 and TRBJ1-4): EPEVTQTPSHQVTQMGQEVILRCVPISNHLYFYWYRQILGQKVEFLVSFYNNEISEKSEIFDDQFSVERPDGSNFTLKIRSTKLEDSAMYFCASSAGQGAKWEKLFFGSGTQLSVL.

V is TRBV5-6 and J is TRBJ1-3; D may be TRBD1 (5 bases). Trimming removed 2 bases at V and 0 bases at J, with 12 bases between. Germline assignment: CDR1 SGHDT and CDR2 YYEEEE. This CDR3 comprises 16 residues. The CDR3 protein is CASSFSGGGSGNTIYF. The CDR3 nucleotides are TGTGCCAGCAGCTTTTCGGGGGGAGGCTCTGGAAACACCATATATTTT.